Below are 21 T cell receptor beta chains sequenced from a single sample in a study of T cell repertoires in cytomegalovirus infection (dated by TCRdb to between 2018 and 2021). Which antigens these TCRs recognize remains unknown. This sample was sequenced with an Illumina HiSeq 1500. Clones were called with MiXCR by TCRdb after fastp trimmed the public reads at Q25, and only in-frame beta chains were retained. Duplicate CDR3 protein sequences are folded into a single record with the most common DNA and genes. The sample data list nearly 700,000 distinct CDR3 sequences, and roughly 30% of these were observed just once. Of the sample, over 15% falls within the top ten clones. The treatment or condition label on this specimen signifies: in vitro stimulation with specific CMV peptide epitopes to enrich CMV-specific T cells. Sequences were derived from cultured PBMCs, sampled from culture after CMV antigen stimulation. These receptors originate from a human donor in good health (CMV status not recorded). Some clones in this sample may be carry-over from other donors' samples.

This clonotype was seen once. The J gene is TRBJ2-1, the V gene TRBV7-2; D might be TRBD1 or TRBD2, each matching 5 bases. CDR3 size: 18 residues. Looked up from germline, CDR1 is SGHTA and CDR2 is FQGNSA. Trimming took 7 bases from V and 9 from J, leaving 31 bases between them. CDR3 protein: CASTIGADLSHRGVEQFF. The CDR3 DNA is TGTGCCAGCACCATAGGGGCGGACCTGAGCCACAGAGGGGTTGAGCAGTTCTTC. The complete variable domain, with remaining parts taken from reference TRBV7-2 and TRBJ2-1, reads GAGVSQSPSNKVTEKGKDVELRCDPISGHTALYWYRQSLGQGLEFLIYFQGNSAPDKSGLPSDRFSAERTGGSVSTLTIQRTQQEDSAVYLCASTIGADLSHRGVEQFFGPGTRLTVL.

There are a few counts of this clonotype. The chain uses TRBV5-1 and TRBJ2-7, with a weak D call TRBD2 (6 bases). Germline CDR1 and CDR2: SGHRS and YFSETQ. The CDR3 consists of 15 residues. The germline V and J ends were trimmed by 4 bases and 4 bases, with 18 bases remaining between them. CDR3 region: CASSTYRDSRYEQYF. CDR3 bases: TGCGCCAGCAGCACGTACCGGGACTCTCGATACGAGCAGTACTTC.

This clonotype came up once. This chain connects TRBV5-4 to TRBJ2-7, with 8 positions matching TRBD2. Germline V gene data show CDR1 as SGHNT and CDR2 as YYREEE (reference sequence). V lost 4 bases, J lost 3 bases, and 6 bases stayed unmatched. This CDR3 is built from 14 residues. In DNA, the CDR3 is TGTGCCAGCAGCCTTAGCGGGGTTAACTACGAGCAGTACTTC. Translation gives CASSLSGVNYEQYF.

This clonotype was counted a few times. V and J are TRBV7-2 and TRBJ2-7; 10 nucleotides align to TRBD2. Germline trimming cut 1 base from V and 2 bases from J; bases unmatched to any gene: 8. The germline V gene encodes CDR1 SGHTA and CDR2 FQGNSA. The CDR3 is made up of 17 amino acids. The CDR3 here is CASSLVLAGGTTYEQYF. The CDR3, as DNA: TGTGCCAGCAGCTTAGTTTTAGCGGGGGGTACGACCTACGAGCAGTACTTC.

V gene TRBV18 combines with J gene TRBJ1-1; D not certain. Germline values: CDR1 KGHSH, CDR2 LQKENI. This CDR3 contains 15 residues. Trimming removed 2 bases from V and 0 bases from J, with 10 bases in between. The CDR3 DNA sequence: TGTGCCAGCTCACCATCGGGGATAATGAACACTGAAGCTTTCTTT. Protein sequence: CASSPSGIMNTEAFF.

This rearrangement joins TRBV20-1 to TRBJ1-1, with D uncertain. From germline, CDR1 is DFQATT and CDR2 SNEGSKA (reference sequence). The CDR3 spans 13 residues. V was clipped by 3 bases and J by 4 bases, with 12 bases between them. The CDR3 DNA reads TGCAGTGCTAGGAAGGATTCGGGCACTGAAGCTTTCTTT. Amino acid sequence: CSARKDSGTEAFF.

This clonotype has a handful of counts. The rearrangement joins TRBV5-4 to TRBJ2-5; the D is unclear. Germline V CDR1 and CDR2: SGHNT, YYREEE (reference sequence). The ends were cut back, 0 bases at V and 4 bases at J, with 10 bases in the middle. This CDR3 has 14 amino acids. CDR3 sequence reads: CASSLGSARETQYF. The CDR3 DNA reads as TGTGCCAGCAGCTTGGGGTCCGCTCGAGAGACCCAGTACTTC.

The table lists this clonotype with a count of one. This chain links TRBV6-8 with TRBJ2-7, with a possible D match to TRBD2 (5 bases). The CDR3 extends over 17 amino acids. Germline-derived CDR1 and CDR2 are MNHGY and SAAAGT. V shed 0 bases and J shed 1 base, with 16 bases lying between them. The CDR3 loop reads CASSYSRLSDTSYEQYF. The CDR3, as DNA: TGTGCCAGCAGTTACTCGAGACTTAGCGATACTTCCTACGAGCAGTACTTC.

This clonotype was recorded at least ten times. Mismatch with germline at one junction end may stem from a read error. The chain carries TRBV5-1 and TRBJ1-1; tentative D call: TRBD1 (6 bases). This CDR3 contains 14 residues. CDR1 is SGHRS and CDR2 is YFSETQ in the germline V gene. The CDR3: CASSLEGGNTEAFF. Here the CDR3 DNA reads TGTGCCAGCAGCTTAGAGGGGGGGAACACTGAAGCTTTCTTT.

The chain combines TRBV12-3 or TRBV12-4 with TRBJ2-7; unclear D gene. V was trimmed by 3 bases and J by 8 bases, leaving 8 bases between them. There are 11 residues in the CDR3. In nucleotides, the CDR3 is TGTGCCAGCAGTTTCAAAGAAAAGCAGTACTTC. Its translation: CASSFKEKQYF.

CDR3 nucleotide sequence: TGTGCCAGCAGTGATCAGGGGGACGGCACAGATACGCAGTATTTT. It encodes CASSDQGDGTDTQYF. This sequence joins TRBV2 and TRBJ2-3, with 7 bases aligning to TRBD1. V lost 3 bases, J lost 1 base, and 4 bases stayed unmatched. Germline values: CDR1 SNHLY, CDR2 FYNNEI. The CDR3 is 15 amino acids.

The chain uses TRBV2 and TRBJ2-3; D is uncertain. V lost 6 bases to trimming and J lost 6 bases, with 13 bases between them. The germline V gene encodes CDR1 SNHLY and CDR2 FYNNEI. CDR3 size: 13 residues. The CDR3 region is CASSDTRLDTQYF. The CDR3 DNA sequence: TGTGCCAGCAGCGACACCCGTCTGGATACGCAGTATTTT.

This clonotype has more than one count but fewer than ten. The rearrangement uses TRBV28 and TRBJ2-7; 8 positions match TRBD1. Germline V gene lookup returns CDR1 MDHEN and CDR2 SYDVKM. J lost 4 bases, V lost 7 bases, and 9 bases had no gene match. The CDR3 consists of 14 residues. The CDR3 region is CASTQDRVGYEQYF. The CDR3 region has the DNA TGTGCCAGCACCCAGGACAGGGTCGGGTACGAGCAGTACTTC.

The J gene is TRBJ2-3, the V gene TRBV7-4; 10 bases are shared with TRBD2. The CDR3 contains 16 residues. Germline V lookup: CDR1 SGHVT, CDR2 SQSDAQ. V gave up 2 bases and J gave up 4 bases; unmatched junction bases: 6. The CDR3 sequence is CASSLKSSGGPDTQYF. DNA of the CDR3: TGTGCCAGCAGCTTAAAATCTAGCGGGGGACCAGATACGCAGTATTTT.

This clonotype has only a few counts. The V and J genes are TRBV6-1 and TRBJ1-2; D uncertain. Germline V CDR1 and CDR2: MNHNS, SASEGT. Trimming cost V 10 bases and J 4 bases, with 16 bases left between them. The CDR3 sequence is 13 residues long. The CDR3 DNA follows: TGTGCCACCCCCGTTAGTAGATCCTATGGCTACACCTTC. Its protein product is CATPVSRSYGYTF.

This chain uses TRBV7-2 with TRBJ2-4; D not certain. This CDR3 comprises 13 residues. Germline V lookup: CDR1 SGHTA, CDR2 FQGNSA. Trimming left V 5 bases short and J 8 bases short, with 13 bases between. DNA for the CDR3: TGTGCCAGCAGCCCCCCGGCCCGCGACATTCAGTACTTC. Protein product: CASSPPARDIQYF.

The V gene is TRBV7-2, the J gene TRBJ2-7, with no clear D. Trimming stripped 1 base from V and 5 bases from J, with 21 bases between. Germline CDR1 reads SGHTA; CDR2 reads FQGNSA. The CDR3 runs to 17 residues. The CDR3 loop is CASSLVWWGKGPHEQYF. DNA of the CDR3: TGTGCCAGCAGCTTAGTTTGGTGGGGTAAGGGCCCCCACGAGCAGTACTTC.

This clonotype was picked up many times. This rearrangement joins TRBV6-1 to TRBJ1-6; D is unresolved. V was shortened by 5 bases and J by 0 bases, with 14 bases between the two germline ends. The length of the CDR3 is 17 residues. Germline loops: CDR1 MNHNS, CDR2 SASEGT. CDR3 region: CASSPMPESSYNSPLHF. The CDR3 DNA reads as TGTGCCAGCAGTCCTATGCCCGAGAGCTCCTATAATTCACCCCTCCACTTT.

The chain carries TRBV12-3 or TRBV12-4 and TRBJ2-5; a weak D match, TRBD1 (6 bases). V gave up 6 bases and J gave up 4 bases, with 18 bases separating them. The CDR3 is 15 residues long. The chain's CDR3 is CASSLLGGVIETQYF. Here the CDR3 DNA reads TGTGCCAGCAGCCTCCTAGGGGGTGTTATAGAGACCCAGTACTTC.

This chain uses TRBV7-2 with TRBJ2-3; TRBD2 matches at 8 bases. Germline V gene sequence: CDR1 SGHTA, CDR2 FQGNSA. Germline trimming cut 5 bases from V and 2 bases from J; bases unmatched to any gene: 18. This CDR3 is 19 amino acids long. CDR3: CASSITGLVGIRSTDTQYF. CDR3 in DNA: TGTGCCAGCAGCATAACGGGACTAGTCGGGATCCGTTCCACAGATACGCAGTATTTT.

The V call is TRBV5-5, the J call TRBJ1-1; the D gene is possibly TRBD1 (5 bases). The V end was cut by 4 bases, the J end by 0 bases, with 16 bases between. The germline V gene has CDR1 SGHKS and CDR2 YYEKEE (reference sequence). The CDR3 extends over 16 amino acids. CDR3 nucleotides: TGTGCCAGCAGCCGACTACCGGGACTGATGAACACTGAAGCTTTCTTT. Amino acids: CASSRLPGLMNTEAFF. Filled out from reference TRBV5-5 and TRBJ1-1, the complete variable domain reads DAGVTQSPTHLIKTRGQQVTLRCSPISGHKSVSWYQQVLGQGPQFIFQYYEKEERGRGNFPDRFSARQFPNYSSELNVNALLLGDSALYLCASSRLPGLMNTEAFFGQGTRLTVV.